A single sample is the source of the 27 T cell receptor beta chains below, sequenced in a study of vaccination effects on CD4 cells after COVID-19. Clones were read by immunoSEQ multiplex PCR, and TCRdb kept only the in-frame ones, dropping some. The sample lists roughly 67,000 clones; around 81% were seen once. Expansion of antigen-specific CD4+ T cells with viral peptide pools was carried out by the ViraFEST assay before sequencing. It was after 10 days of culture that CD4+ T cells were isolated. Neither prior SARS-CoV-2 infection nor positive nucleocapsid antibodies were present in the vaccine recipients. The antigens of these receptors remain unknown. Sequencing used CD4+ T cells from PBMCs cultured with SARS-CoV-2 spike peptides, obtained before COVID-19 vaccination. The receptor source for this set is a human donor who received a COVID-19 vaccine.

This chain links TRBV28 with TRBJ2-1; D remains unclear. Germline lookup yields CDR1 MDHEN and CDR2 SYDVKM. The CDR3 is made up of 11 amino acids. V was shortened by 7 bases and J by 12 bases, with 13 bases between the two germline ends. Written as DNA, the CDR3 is TGTGCCAGCATCGTCAGCCTTGGGCAGTTCTTC. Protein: CASIVSLGQFF.

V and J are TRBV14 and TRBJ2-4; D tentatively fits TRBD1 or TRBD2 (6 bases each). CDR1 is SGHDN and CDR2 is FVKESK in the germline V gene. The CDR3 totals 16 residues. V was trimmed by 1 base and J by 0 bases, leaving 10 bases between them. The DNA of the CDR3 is TGTGCCAGCAGCCAAGTCGGGGGCCTAGCCAAAAACATTCAGTACTTC. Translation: CASSQVGGLAKNIQYF.

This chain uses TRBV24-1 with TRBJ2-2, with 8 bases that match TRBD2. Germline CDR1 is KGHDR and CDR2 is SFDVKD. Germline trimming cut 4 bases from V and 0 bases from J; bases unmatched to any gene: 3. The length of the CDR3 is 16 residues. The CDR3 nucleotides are TGTGCCACCAGTGACCCGGGGGGGACGAACACCGGGGAGCTGTTTTTT. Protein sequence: CATSDPGGTNTGELFF.

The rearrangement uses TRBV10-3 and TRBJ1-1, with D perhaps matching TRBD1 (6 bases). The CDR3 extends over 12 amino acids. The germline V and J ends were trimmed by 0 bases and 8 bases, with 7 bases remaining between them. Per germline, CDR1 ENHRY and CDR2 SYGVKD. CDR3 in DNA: TGTGCCATCAGTGAGTCTACAGGGGAAGCTTTCTTT. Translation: CAISESTGEAFF.

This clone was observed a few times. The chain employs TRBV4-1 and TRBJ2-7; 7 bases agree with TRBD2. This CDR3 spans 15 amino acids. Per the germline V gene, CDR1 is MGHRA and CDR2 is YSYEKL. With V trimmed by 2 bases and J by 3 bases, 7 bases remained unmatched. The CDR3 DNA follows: TGCGCCAGCAGCCAAAGCGGGACGGGAAACTACGAGCAGTACGTC. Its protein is CASSQSGTGNYEQYV.

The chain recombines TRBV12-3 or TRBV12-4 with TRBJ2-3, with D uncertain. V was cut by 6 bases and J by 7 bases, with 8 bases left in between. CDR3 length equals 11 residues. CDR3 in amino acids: CASSLIYTQYF. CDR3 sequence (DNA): TGTGCCAGCAGCTTAATTTATACGCAGTATTTT.

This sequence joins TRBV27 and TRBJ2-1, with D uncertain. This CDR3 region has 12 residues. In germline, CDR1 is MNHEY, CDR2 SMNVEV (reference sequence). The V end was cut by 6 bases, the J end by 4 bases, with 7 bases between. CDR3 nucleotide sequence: TGTGCCAGCAGCCCAACATACAATGAGCAGTTCTTC. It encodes CASSPTYNEQFF.

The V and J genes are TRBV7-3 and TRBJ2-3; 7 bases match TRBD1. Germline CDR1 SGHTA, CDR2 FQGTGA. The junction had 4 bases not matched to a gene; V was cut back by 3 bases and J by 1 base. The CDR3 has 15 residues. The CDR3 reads CASSLRQGGTDTQYF. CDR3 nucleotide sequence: TGTGCCAGCAGCTTGAGACAGGGAGGCACAGATACGCAGTATTTT.

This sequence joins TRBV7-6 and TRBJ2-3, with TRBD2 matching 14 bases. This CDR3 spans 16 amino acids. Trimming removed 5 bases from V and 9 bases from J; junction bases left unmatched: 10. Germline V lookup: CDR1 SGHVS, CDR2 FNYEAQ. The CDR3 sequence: CASSPRTSGGSGTQYF. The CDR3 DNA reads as TGTGCCAGCAGCCCAAGGACTAGCGGGGGGTCAGGGACGCAGTATTTT.

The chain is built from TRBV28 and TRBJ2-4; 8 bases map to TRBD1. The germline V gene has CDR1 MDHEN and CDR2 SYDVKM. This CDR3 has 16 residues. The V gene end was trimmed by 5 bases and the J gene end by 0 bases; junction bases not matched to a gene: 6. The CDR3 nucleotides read TGTGCCAGCAGTAATCAGGGGGCATTAGCCAAAAACATTCAGTACTTC. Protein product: CASSNQGALAKNIQYF.

CDR3 sequence: CASSPGQGGYTF. The DNA of the CDR3 is TGTGCCAGCAGCCCTGGACAGGGTGGCTACACCTTC. The rearrangement joins TRBV9 to TRBJ1-2; 8 bases map to TRBD1. CDR3 length: 12 residues. J was trimmed by 7 bases and V by 4 bases; bases with no gene match: 3. Germline loops: CDR1 SGDLS, CDR2 YYNGEE.

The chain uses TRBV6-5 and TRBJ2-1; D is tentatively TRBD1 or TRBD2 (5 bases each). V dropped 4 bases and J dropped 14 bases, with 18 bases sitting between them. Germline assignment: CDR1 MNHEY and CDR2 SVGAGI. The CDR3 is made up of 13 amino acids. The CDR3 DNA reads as TGTGCCAGCAGTTCCGGGACCCACCTATTGAAGTTCTTC. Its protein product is CASSSGTHLLKFF.

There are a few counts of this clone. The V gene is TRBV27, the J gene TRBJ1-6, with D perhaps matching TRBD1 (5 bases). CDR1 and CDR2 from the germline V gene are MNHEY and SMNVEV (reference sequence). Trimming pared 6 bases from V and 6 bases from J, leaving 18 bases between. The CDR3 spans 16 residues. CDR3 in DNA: TGTGCCAGCAGCCGCATGCCTCGCCAGGGTAATTCACCCCTCCACTTT. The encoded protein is CASSRMPRQGNSPLHF.

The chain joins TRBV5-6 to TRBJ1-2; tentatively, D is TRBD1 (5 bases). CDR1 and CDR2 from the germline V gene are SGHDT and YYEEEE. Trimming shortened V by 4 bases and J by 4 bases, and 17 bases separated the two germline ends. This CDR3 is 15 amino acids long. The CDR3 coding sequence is TGTGCCAGCAGCCCCCGCGGGGCAGCTTCCTATGGCTACACCTTC. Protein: CASSPRGAASYGYTF.

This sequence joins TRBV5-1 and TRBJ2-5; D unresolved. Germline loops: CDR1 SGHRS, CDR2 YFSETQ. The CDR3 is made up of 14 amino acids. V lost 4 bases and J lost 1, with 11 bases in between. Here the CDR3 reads CASSLNIVQETQYF. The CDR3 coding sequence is TGCGCCAGCAGCCTAAACATAGTCCAAGAGACCCAGTACTTC. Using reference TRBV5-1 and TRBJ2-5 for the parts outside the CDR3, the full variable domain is KAGVTQTPRYLIKTRGQQVTLSCSPISGHRSVSWYQQTPGQGLQFLFEYFSETQRNKGNFPGRFSGRQFSNSRSEMNVSTLELGDSALYLCASSLNIVQETQYFGPGTRLLVL.

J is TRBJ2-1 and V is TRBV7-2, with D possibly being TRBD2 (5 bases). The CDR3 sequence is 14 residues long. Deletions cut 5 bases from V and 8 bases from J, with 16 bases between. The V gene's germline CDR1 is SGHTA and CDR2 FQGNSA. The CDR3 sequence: CASSRGGGLHEQFF. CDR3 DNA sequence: TGTGCCAGCAGCCGGGGTGGCGGCCTGCATGAGCAGTTCTTC. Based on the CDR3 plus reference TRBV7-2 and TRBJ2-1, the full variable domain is GAGVSQSPSNKVTEKGKDVELRCDPISGHTALYWYRQSLGQGLEFLIYFQGNSAPDKSGLPSDRFSAERTGGSVSTLTIQRTQQEDSAVYLCASSRGGGLHEQFFGPGTRLTVL.

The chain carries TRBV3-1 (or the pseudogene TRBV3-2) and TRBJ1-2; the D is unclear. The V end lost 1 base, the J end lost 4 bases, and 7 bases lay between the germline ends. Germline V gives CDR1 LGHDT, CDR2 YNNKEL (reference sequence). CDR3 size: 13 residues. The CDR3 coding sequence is TGTGCCAGCAGCCAAGGCACCGGCTATGGCTACACCTTC. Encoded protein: CASSQGTGYGYTF.

CDR3 amino acids: CASSLLGGPTDTQYF. CDR3 coding DNA: TGTGCCAGCAGCTTGTTGGGGGGGCCCACAGATACGCAGTATTTT. V and J are TRBV5-6 and TRBJ2-3; weak D call: TRBD2 (7 bases). CDR1 SGHDT and CDR2 YYEEEE come from the germline V gene. Trimming left V 1 base short and J 2 bases short, with 11 bases between. This CDR3 spans 15 amino acids.

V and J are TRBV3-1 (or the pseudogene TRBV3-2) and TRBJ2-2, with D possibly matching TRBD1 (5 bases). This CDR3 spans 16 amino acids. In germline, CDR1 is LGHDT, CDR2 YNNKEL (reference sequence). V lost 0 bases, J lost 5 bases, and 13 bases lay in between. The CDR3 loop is CASSQDLDTGTGELFF. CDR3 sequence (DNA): TGTGCCAGCAGCCAAGATCTTGACACAGGAACCGGGGAGCTGTTTTTT.

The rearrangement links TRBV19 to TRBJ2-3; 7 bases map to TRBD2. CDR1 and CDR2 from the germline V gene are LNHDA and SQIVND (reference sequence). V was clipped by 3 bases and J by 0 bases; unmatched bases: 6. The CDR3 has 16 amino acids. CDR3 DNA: TGTGCCAGTAGTATCAAGCGGGGATGGAGCACAGATACGCAGTATTTT. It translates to CASSIKRGWSTDTQYF.

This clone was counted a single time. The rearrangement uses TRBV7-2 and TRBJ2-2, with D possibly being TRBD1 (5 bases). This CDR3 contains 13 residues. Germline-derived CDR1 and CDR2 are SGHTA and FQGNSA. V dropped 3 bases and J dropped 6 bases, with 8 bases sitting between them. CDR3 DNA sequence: TGTGCCAGCAGCTTGGGGCGAGCCGGGGAGCTGTTTTTT. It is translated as CASSLGRAGELFF.

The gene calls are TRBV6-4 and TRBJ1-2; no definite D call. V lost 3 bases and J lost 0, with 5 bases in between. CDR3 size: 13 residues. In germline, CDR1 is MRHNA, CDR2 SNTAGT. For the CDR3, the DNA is TGTGCCAGCAGTGAGGGGACTAACTATGGCTACACCTTC. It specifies CASSEGTNYGYTF.

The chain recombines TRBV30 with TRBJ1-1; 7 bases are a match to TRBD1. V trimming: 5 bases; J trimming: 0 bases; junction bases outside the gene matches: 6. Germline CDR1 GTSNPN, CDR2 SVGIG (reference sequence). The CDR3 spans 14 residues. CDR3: CAWCGTAMNTEAFF. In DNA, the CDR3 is TGTGCCTGGTGTGGGACAGCGATGAACACTGAAGCTTTCTTT.

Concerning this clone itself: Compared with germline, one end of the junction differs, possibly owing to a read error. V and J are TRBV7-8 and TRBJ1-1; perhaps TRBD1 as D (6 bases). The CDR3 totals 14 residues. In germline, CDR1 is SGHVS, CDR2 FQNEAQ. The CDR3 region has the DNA TGTGCCAGCAGCTTAGTTACAGGGAACGCTGAAGCTTTCTTT. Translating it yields CASSLVTGNAEAFF.

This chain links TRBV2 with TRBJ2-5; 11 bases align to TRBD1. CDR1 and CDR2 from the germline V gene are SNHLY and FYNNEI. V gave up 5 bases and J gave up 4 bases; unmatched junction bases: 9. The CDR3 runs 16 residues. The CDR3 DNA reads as TGTGCCAGCAGTACATGGACAGGGGGCTCGGGAGAGACCCAGTACTTC. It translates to CASSTWTGGSGETQYF. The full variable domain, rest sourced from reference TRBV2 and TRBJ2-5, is EPEVTQTPSHQVTQMGQEVILRCVPISNHLYFYWYRQILGQKVEFLVSFYNNEISEKSEIFDDQFSVERPDGSNFTLKIRSTKLEDSAMYFCASSTWTGGSGETQYFGPGTRLLVL.

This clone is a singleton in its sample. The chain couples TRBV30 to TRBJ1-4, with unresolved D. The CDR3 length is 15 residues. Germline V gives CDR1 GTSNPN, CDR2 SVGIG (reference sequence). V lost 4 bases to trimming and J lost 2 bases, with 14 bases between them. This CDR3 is CAWNWASRTNEKLFF. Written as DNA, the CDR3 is TGTGCCTGGAACTGGGCTAGCAGGACTAATGAAAAACTGTTTTTT. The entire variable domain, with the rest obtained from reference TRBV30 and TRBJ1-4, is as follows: SQTIHQWPATLVQPVGSPLSLECTVEGTSNPNLYWYRQAAGRGLQLLFYSVGIGQISSEVPQNLSASRPQDRQFILSSKKLLLSDSGFYLCAWNWASRTNEKLFFGSGTQLSVL.

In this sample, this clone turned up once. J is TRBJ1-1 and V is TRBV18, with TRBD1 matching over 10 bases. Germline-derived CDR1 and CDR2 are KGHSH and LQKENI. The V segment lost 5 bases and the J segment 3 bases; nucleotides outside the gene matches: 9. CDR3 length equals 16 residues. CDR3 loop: CASSTRQGAWDTEAFF. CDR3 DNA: TGTGCCAGCTCAACCCGACAGGGGGCTTGGGACACTGAAGCTTTCTTT.